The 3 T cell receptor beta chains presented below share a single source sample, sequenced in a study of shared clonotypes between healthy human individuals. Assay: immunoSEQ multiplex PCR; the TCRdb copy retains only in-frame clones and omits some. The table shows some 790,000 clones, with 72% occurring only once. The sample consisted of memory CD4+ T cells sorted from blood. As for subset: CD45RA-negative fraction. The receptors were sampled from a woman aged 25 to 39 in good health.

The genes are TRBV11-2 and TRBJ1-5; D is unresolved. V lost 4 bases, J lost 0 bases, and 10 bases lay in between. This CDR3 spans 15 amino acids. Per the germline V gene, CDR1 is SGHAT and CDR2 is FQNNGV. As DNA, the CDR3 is TGTGCCAGCAGCTCGTGGGGTAATAGCAATCAGCCCCAGCATTTT. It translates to CASSSWGNSNQPQHF.

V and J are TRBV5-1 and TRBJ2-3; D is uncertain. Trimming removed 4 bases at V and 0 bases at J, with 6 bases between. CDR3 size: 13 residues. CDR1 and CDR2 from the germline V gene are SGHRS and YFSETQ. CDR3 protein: CASSQPSTDTQYF. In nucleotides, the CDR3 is TGCGCCAGCAGCCAACCTAGCACAGATACGCAGTATTTT.

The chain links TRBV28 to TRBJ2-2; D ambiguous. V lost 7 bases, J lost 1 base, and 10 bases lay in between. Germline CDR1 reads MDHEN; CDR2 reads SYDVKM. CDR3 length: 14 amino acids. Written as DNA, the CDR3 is TGTGCCAGCAAAAAGGGCCAGAACACCGGGGAGCTGTTTTTT. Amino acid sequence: CASKKGQNTGELFF. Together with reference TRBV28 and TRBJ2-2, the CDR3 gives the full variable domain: DVKVTQSSRYLVKRTGEKVFLECVQDMDHENMFWYRQDPGLGLRLIYFSYDVKMKEKGDIPEGYSVSREKKERFSLILESASTNQTSMYLCASKKGQNTGELFFGEGSRLTVL.